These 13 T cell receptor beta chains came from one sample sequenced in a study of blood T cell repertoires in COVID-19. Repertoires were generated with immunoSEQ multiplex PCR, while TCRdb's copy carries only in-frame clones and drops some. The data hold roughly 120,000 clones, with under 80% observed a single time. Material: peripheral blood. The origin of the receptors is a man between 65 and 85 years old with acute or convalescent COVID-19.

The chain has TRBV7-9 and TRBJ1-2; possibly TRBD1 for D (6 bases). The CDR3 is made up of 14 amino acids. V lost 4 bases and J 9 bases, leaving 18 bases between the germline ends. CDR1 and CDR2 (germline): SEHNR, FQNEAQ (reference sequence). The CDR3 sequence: CASSSKTGFSSYTF. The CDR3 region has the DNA TGTGCCAGCAGCTCAAAGACAGGTTTCTCCAGCTACACCTTC.

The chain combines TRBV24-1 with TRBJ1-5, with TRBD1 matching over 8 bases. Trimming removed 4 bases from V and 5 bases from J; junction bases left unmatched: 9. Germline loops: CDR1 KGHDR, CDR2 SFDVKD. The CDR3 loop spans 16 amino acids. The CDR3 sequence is CATSEPPGTGDQPQHF. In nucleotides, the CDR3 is TGTGCCACCAGTGAGCCTCCCGGGACAGGTGATCAGCCCCAGCATTTT.

This CDR3 is CASSLEDRDEQYF. In DNA, the CDR3 is TGTGCCAGCAGCCTCGAGGACAGGGACGAGCAGTACTTC. The rearrangement uses TRBV12-3 or TRBV12-4 and TRBJ2-7, with 8 bases identical to TRBD1. The CDR3 length is 13 residues. After removal of 6 bases from V and 5 bases from J, the junction contained 6 bases not matched to a gene.

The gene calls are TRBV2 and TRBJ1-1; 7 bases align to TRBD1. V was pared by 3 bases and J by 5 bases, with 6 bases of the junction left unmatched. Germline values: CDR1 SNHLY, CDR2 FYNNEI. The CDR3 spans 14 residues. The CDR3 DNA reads TGTGCCAGCAGTGAGAGACAGGGAGAGACTGAAGCTTTCTTT. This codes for CASSERQGETEAFF.

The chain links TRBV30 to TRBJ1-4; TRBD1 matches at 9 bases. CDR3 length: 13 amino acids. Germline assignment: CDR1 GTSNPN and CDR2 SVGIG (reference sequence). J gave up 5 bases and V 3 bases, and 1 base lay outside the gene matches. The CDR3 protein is CAWSGTGNEKLFF. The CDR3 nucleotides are TGTGCCTGGAGCGGGACAGGGAATGAAAAACTGTTTTTT.

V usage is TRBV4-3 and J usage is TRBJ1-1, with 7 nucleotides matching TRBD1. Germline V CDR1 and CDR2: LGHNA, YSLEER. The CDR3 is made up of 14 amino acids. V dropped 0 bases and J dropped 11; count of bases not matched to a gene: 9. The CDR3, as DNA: TGCGCCAGCAGCCAAGAGATAGGGGGCGCTGGGGCTTTCTTT. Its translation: CASSQEIGGAGAFF.

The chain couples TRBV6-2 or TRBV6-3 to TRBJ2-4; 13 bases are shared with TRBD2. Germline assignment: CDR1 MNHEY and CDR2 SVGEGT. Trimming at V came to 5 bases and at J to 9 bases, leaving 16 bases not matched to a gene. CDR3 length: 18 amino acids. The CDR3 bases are TGTGCCAGCAGTCCCCTTACACTAGCGGGGGGGCTCGGTGGCATTCAGTACTTC. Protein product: CASSPLTLAGGLGGIQYF.

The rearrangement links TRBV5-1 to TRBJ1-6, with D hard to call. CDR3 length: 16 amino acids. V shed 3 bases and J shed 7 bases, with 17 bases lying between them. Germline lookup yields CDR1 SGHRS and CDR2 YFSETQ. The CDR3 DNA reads TGCGCCAGCAGCTCTAACGCGGAGAGCACCAATTCACCCCTCCACTTT. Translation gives CASSSNAESTNSPLHF.

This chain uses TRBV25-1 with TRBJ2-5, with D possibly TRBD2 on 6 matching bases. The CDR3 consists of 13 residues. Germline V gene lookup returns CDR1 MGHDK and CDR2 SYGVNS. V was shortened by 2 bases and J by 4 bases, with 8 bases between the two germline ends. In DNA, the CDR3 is TGTGCCAGCAGTGAAGCGGGGAGAGAGACCCAGTACTTC. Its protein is CASSEAGRETQYF. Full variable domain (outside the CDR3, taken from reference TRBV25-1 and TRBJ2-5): EADIYQTPRYLVIGTGKKITLECSQTMGHDKMYWYQQDPGMELHLIHYSYGVNSTEKGDLSSESTVSRIRTEHFPLTLESARPSHTSQYLCASSEAGRETQYFGPGTRLLVL.

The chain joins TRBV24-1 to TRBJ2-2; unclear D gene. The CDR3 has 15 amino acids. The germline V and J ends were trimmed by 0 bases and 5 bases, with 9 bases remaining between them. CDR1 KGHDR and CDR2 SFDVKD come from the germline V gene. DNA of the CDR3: TGTGCCACCAGTGATTTGGGCAGACAAACCGGGGAGCTGTTTTTT. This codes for CATSDLGRQTGELFF.

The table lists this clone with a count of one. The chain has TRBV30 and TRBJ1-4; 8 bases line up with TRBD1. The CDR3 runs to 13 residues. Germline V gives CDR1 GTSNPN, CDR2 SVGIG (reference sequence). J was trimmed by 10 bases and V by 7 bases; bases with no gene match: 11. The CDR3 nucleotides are TGTGCCTCTAGCCCAGGGGGCGCGGGAAAACTGTTTTTT. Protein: CASSPGGAGKLFF.

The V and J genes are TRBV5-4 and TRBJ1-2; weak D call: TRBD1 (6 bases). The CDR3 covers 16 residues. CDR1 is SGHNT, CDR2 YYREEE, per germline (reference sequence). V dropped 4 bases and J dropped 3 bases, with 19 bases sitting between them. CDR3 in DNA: TGTGCCAGCAGCCCCCCGGGACAAAGGACACACTATGGCTACACCTTC. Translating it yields CASSPPGQRTHYGYTF.

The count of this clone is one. The DNA for the CDR3 is TGTGCCAGCCGCAGGGGAACTAATGAAAAACTGTTTTTT. It is translated as CASRRGTNEKLFF. The J gene is TRBJ1-4, the V gene TRBV12-3 or TRBV12-4; D may be TRBD1 (6 bases). This CDR3 has 13 amino acids. The V and J ends lost 8 bases and 1 base respectively, with 8 bases between them.